These T cell receptor beta chains were read from a single sample in a study of cytotoxic CD8 clonotypes in ibrutinib-treated CLL. Profiling relied on immunoSEQ multiplex PCR, and the TCRdb table lists in-frame clones only, not all of them. This sample has 140,000 to 150,000 clones, with around 76% found just once. Sequencing was performed on PBMCs, taken after 24 months of ibrutinib treatment. These receptors all come from a human donor with chronic lymphocytic leukemia. Both conserved end residues are part of each CDR3. D genes are given only for firm matches. Some rows have no size entry. The others give once, few or many, or a class for an expanded clone.

V	D	J	size	DNA	CDR3
TRBV6-1	TRBD2	TRBJ2-3	NA	TGTGCCAGCATGGGACTAGCGCCCACAGATACGCAGTATTTT	CASMGLAPTDTQYF
TRBV28	NA	TRBJ1-1	NA	TGTGCCAGCGGCACCCCTTATGAAGCTTTCTTT	CASGTPYEAFF
TRBV15	TRBD1	TRBJ2-3	NA	TGTGCCACCGGGACAGGGGCCACAGATACGCAGTATTTT	CATGTGATDTQYF
TRBV5-1	NA	TRBJ1-1	NA	TGCGCCAGCAGCTGGGCAGACTTGAACACTGAAGCTTTCTTT	CASSWADLNTEAFF
TRBV28	TRBD2	TRBJ2-1	NA	TGTGCCAGCAGGCCCGGCGGGAGTAGGAATGAGCAGTTCTTC	CASRPGGSRNEQFF
TRBV7-2	NA	TRBJ2-2	few	TGTGCCAGCAGCTCCCAGGGTCTGGGAAACACCGGGGAGCTGTTTTTT	CASSSQGLGNTGELFF
TRBV28	TRBD2	TRBJ2-1	once	TGTGCCAGCAGTCCCACCCCGGGACTAGCGGGAGGCTCCTACAATGAGCAGTTCTTC	CASSPTPGLAGGSYNEQFF
TRBV9	TRBD1	TRBJ2-7	NA	TGTGCCAGCAGCGCCCCAGGGGGTCTGGGGTACGAGCAGTACTTC	CASSAPGGLGYEQYF
TRBV28	NA	TRBJ1-5	NA	TGTGCCAGCGGGTCACATGGGGGGCCCCACAATCAGCCCCAGCATTTT	CASGSHGGPHNQPQHF
TRBV5-1	TRBD2	TRBJ2-7	NA	TGCGCCAGCAGCTTGGTCCGCGGGAGTTCGTCCGAGCAGTACTTC	CASSLVRGSSSEQYF
TRBV28	TRBD1	TRBJ1-2	NA	TGTGCCAGCAGTAACGACAGGGCCTACTATGGCTACACCTTC	CASSNDRAYYGYTF
TRBV6-6	NA	TRBJ1-5	NA	TGTGCCAGCAACCCAACTGGCGGGGCCCCCGGGCAGCCCCAGCATTTT	CASNPTGGAPGQPQHF
TRBV5-4	NA	TRBJ2-7	few	TGTGCCACCCACCTGGGGAGCCGGCGGGACGAGCAGTACTTC	CATHLGSRRDEQYF
TRBV5-4	TRBD1	TRBJ1-4	few	TGTGCCAGCAGCTTGGACCAGGGGGCCGATGAAAAACTGTTTTTT	CASSLDQGADEKLFF
TRBV6-5	NA	TRBJ2-7	few	TGTGCCAGCAGTACGTCCCGGGACTTCGGCGAGCAGTACTTC	CASSTSRDFGEQYF
TRBV7-3	TRBD1	TRBJ2-7	NA	TGTGCCAGCAGCTTAAGCGGGACAGGGGGCTCGAGGCAGTACTTC	CASSLSGTGGSRQYF